This TCR beta chain was sequenced in a study of human thymus T cells (TCRdb year 2020). With respect to the entire study: The study characterized TCR alpha and beta repertoires from fewer than 10 infant thymus samples and a few related peripheral blood samples. The infant donors were roughly 7 to 244 days old, and the cohort included over 5 males and a couple of females. Broader findings and caveats from the paper: Highly overlapping thymic TCR repertoires among unrelated individuals were reported in the related research. Biased V and J gene segment usage appeared to be present in both thymic and peripheral blood repertoires. On average, around 810,000 unique TCRB clonotypes were obtained from thymus samples, compared with 65,000 to 90,000 from blood samples.

Cut back by 5 bases and 2 bases, the V and J ends lie 15 bases apart. Sequences WSHSY (CDR1) and SAAADI (CDR2) are obtained from the germline V gene. The CDR3 runs 15 amino acids, cysteine and phenylalanine included. The sequence is cut down to CDR3 DNA, 45 bases in frame from base 1. Using the immunoSEQ multiplex PCR assay, the TCRB and TCRAD loci were amplified from a standardized quantity of quality-controlled genomic DNA. The amplicons spanned the V(D)J region and were long enough to cover the CDR3 and allow V and J genes to be identified. The commercial immunoSEQ service was used to sequence amplicons on an Illumina platform. Concerning the study's data processing: Primer bias and sequencing errors were corrected as previously described, and TCRAD and TCRB were defined on the basis of the IMGT database. The repertoires were analysed using immunoSEQ Analyzer 3.0 and VDJTools for basic statistics, V/J segment usage, diversity estimates, rarefaction and pairwise overlap. Diversity was estimated using the Chao1, ChaoE, Efron-Thisted, Shannon and inverse Simpson indices, and was also estimated on datasets down-sampled to the size of the smallest sample. Repertoire overlap used strict matching of CDR3 nucleotide sequence, V gene and J gene, with Jaccard-based multidimensional scaling clustering. Imported from immuneACCESS, the table was reduced by TCRdb to in-frame sequences with V and J called. These copies leave out some clones; in studies compared against another copy, an unresolved V gene accounts for under half, and the cause of the remainder is not known. That table gives V, J and clone size, and the DNA gave D and trimming. This sample is represented by about 78,000 clones; around 96% of them were singletons. Approximately 0.03% of the sample is taken by the ten largest.

As regards this clone: Its recognized antigen is unknown. There are no base qualities to consult, and no much larger clone falls within one base.

The thymus tissue came from surgical resects taken out during corrective cardiac surgery. Immunologically healthy infants undergoing open corrective cardiac surgery for congenital heart defects in Finland were used as donors. After being mechanically released from the tissue, thymocytes were kept at -70 degrees C in pellets of about 8.5-34 million cells. Genomic DNA was extracted from frozen cell pellets with a QIAsymphony instrument. The rearrangement joined TRBV10-2 to TRBJ1-2; D gene: possibly TRBD1, on 5 matching bases. This receptor was identified in a boy under two years old with a congenital heart defect but otherwise immunologically healthy. The sequencing input was thymus tissue. The nucleotide sequence reads as follows: TGCGCCAGCAGTCCTGGGTCGGGGGACAACTATGGCTACACCTTC. It translates to CASSPGSGDNYGYTF.